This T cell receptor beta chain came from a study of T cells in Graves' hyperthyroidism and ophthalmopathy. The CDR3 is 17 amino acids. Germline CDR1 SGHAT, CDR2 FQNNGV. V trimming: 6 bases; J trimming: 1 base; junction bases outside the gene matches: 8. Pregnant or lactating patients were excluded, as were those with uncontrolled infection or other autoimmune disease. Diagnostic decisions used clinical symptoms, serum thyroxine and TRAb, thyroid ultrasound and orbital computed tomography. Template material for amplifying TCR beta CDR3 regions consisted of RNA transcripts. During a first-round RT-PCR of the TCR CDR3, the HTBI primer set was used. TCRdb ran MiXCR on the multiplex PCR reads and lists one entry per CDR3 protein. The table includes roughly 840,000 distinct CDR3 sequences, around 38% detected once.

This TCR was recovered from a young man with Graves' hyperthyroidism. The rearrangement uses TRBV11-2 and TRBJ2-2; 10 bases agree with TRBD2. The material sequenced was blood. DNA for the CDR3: TGTGCCAGCAGTTTACTGTTAGCGGGAGGGAACACCGGGGAGCTGTTTTTT. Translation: CASSLLLAGGNTGELFF. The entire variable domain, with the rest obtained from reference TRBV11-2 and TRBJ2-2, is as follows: EAGVAQSPRYKIIEKRQSVAFWCNPISGHATLYWYQQILGQGPKLLIQFQNNGVVDDSQLPKDRFSAERLKGVDSTLKIQPAKLEDSAVYLCASSLLLAGGNTGELFFGEGSRLTVL.